A selection of T cell receptor beta chains follows, all from one sample in a study of T cell responses to AZD1222 COVID-19 vaccine. Data came from immunoSEQ multiplex PCR; TCRdb stores just in-frame clones and leaves some out. The sample contains just over 70,000 clones, 85% of which appear only once. This material consisted of peripheral blood, taken on day 0 of AZD1222 vaccination. The receptors shown here come from an adult in good health. Each CDR3 is given with its conserved first and last residue. The D gene is left open where the match is weak. Clone size is given for some rows only: seen once, a few or many times, or a class if the clone is expanded.

clone_size j_call v_call d_call cdr3_aa cdr3_nt
. TRBJ2-7 TRBV12-3/TRBV12-4 . CASSFPPQYEQYF TGTGCCAGCAGTTTCCCTCCCCAGTACGAGCAGTACTTC
. TRBJ2-7 TRBV7-2 . CASSGTSIYEQYF TGTGCCAGCAGCGGGACTTCAATCTACGAGCAGTACTTC
. TRBJ2-7 TRBV18 TRBD2 CASSPGTSGSIGEQYF TGTGCCAGCTCACCCGGGACTAGCGGGAGTATCGGCGAGCAGTACTTC
. TRBJ1-2 TRBV7-6 . CASSLGSRTRGGYTF TGTGCCAGCAGCTTAGGCTCCAGGACCCGAGGTGGCTACACCTTC
. TRBJ2-1 TRBV5-1 TRBD2 CASSGSGGDSYNEQFF TGCGCCAGCAGCGGCAGCGGGGGAGACTCCTACAATGAGCAGTTCTTC
. TRBJ1-4 TRBV10-3 . CAISVSQNEKLFF TGTGCCATCAGTGTTTCACAGAATGAAAAACTGTTTTTT
. TRBJ2-1 TRBV7-9 TRBD2 CASSLSGGTYNEQFF TGTGCCAGCAGCCTAAGCGGGGGGACCTACAATGAGCAGTTCTTC
. TRBJ1-5 TRBV21-1 . CATQGGNQPQHF TGTGCCACCCAGGGGGGCAATCAGCCCCAGCATTTT
. TRBJ1-3 TRBV15 . CATSRDRGSYGGNTIYF TGTGCCACCAGCAGAGATAGGGGAAGTTACGGGGGAAACACCATATATTTT
. TRBJ2-2 TRBV6-2/TRBV6-3 . CASSYVATNELFF TGTGCCAGCAGTTACGTCGCCACCAATGAGCTGTTTTTT
. TRBJ1-5 TRBV18 . CASSPGSYQPQHF TGTGCCAGCTCACCAGGGTCGTATCAGCCCCAGCATTTT
. TRBJ2-3 TRBV7-9 . CASSLAGQDTQYF TGTGCCAGCAGCTTAGCGGGGCAAGATACGCAGTATTTT
. TRBJ2-7 TRBV19 . CASRGFYEQYF TGTGCCAGTAGGGGTTTCTACGAGCAGTACTTC
. TRBJ2-2 TRBV29-1 TRBD2 CSVDRGEKLFF TGCAGCGTTGATCGGGGGGAGAAGCTGTTTTTT
. TRBJ2-2 TRBV15 . CATSRDFFGELFF TGTGCCACCAGCAGAGATTTTTTCGGGGAGCTGTTTTTT
. TRBJ2-3 TRBV15 TRBD2 CATSRAAGGPVSTDTQYF TGTGCCACCAGCAGAGCGGCGGGAGGGCCGGTATCGACAGATACGCAGTATTTT
. TRBJ2-2 TRBV10-1 TRBD1 CASSEWGQGNTGELFF TGCGCCAGCAGTGAGTGGGGACAGGGGAACACCGGGGAGCTGTTTTTT
. TRBJ2-1 TRBV13 . CASSSIGAGGYNEQFF TGTGCCAGTTCGTCAATCGGGGCAGGGGGGTACAATGAGCAGTTCTTC
. TRBJ2-5 TRBV9 . CASSVVGWDGSETQYF TGTGCCAGCAGCGTAGTAGGTTGGGATGGGTCGGAGACCCAGTACTTC
. TRBJ1-3 TRBV11-2 . CASSLREGRNTIYF TGTGCCAGCAGCTTAAGGGAGGGGAGAAACACCATATATTTT
. TRBJ1-5 TRBV14 . CASSQDWHSNQPQHF TGTGCCAGCAGCCAAGATTGGCACAGCAATCAGCCCCAGCATTTT
few TRBJ2-7 TRBV5-1 . CASSLRPNDEQYF TGCGCCAGCAGCTTGCGGCCTAACGACGAGCAGTACTTC
. TRBJ1-1 TRBV19 TRBD1 CASSMDRGPTEAFF TGTGCCAGTAGTATGGACAGGGGGCCTACTGAAGCTTTCTTT
. TRBJ1-3 TRBV29-1 . CSVGQSSGNTIYF TGCAGCGTTGGACAGTCCTCTGGAAACACCATATATTTT
few TRBJ1-4 TRBV19 . CASSHNLGEKLFF TGTGCCAGTAGTCACAACCTCGGTGAAAAACTGTTTTTT
. TRBJ2-3 TRBV10-1 . CASSVGEARTDTQYF TGCGCCAGCAGTGTCGGGGAAGCCCGCACAGATACGCAGTATTTT
. TRBJ1-1 TRBV6-6 TRBD1 CASSPRQGFEAFF TGTGCCAGCAGTCCGCGACAGGGTTTTGAAGCTTTCTTT
. TRBJ2-7 TRBV19 . CASSVDSYEQYF TGTGCCAGTAGTGTCGACAGTTACGAGCAGTACTTC
. TRBJ1-1 TRBV5-1 . CASSFQGNTEAFF TGCGCCAGCAGCTTCCAGGGAAACACTGAAGCTTTCTTT
. TRBJ2-2 TRBV13 . CASSPKGVNTGELFF TGTGCCAGCAGCCCCAAGGGGGTGAACACCGGGGAGCTGTTTTTT
. TRBJ1-1 TRBV11-2 TRBD1 CASSLSLTGPPEAFF TGTGCCAGCAGCCTATCCTTGACAGGGCCCCCTGAAGCTTTCTTT
once TRBJ1-5 TRBV19 . CASSIEAGYQPQHF TGTGCCAGTAGTATAGAGGCAGGGTATCAGCCCCAGCATTTT
once TRBJ2-7 TRBV2 . CASSESRGLSYEQYF TGTGCCAGCAGTGAAAGCCGGGGCCTCTCCTACGAGCAGTACTTC